This T cell receptor beta chain was sequenced in a study of blood T cells in healthy people across ages. The CDR3 runs 15 residues. V dropped 1 base and J dropped 0; count of bases not matched to a gene: 2. Germline V lookup: CDR1 DFQATT, CDR2 SNEGSKA (reference sequence). A J-beta primer mix and a sample-barcoded 5' primer were used in a second PCR of roughly 6 to 11 cycles. A template-switch adaptor that had 12 random nucleotides put a tag on each cDNA molecule. TCRdb fed the 5' RACE reads into MiXCR, producing one record per CDR3 protein. Counted here are about 650,000 distinct CDR3 sequences, about 32% occurring once; the ten biggest clones make up 15% to 19%. As to this clonotype: Its antigen is as yet unknown.

There were healthy Caucasian individuals from Russia, aged 6 to 90, serving as donors. General study findings and limits: More naive CD4+ cells and higher diversity were found in long-lived than in aged donors. Because donor CMV status was unknown, expanded clonotype changes were possibly confounded.

Sequenced input: blood. J is TRBJ2-1 and V is TRBV20-1, with 8 positions matching TRBD2. The TCR was taken from an elderly woman in good health. CDR3 in amino acids: CSARGSGNSYNEQFF. CDR3 in DNA: TGCAGTGCTAGAGGTAGCGGGAACTCCTACAATGAGCAGTTCTTC.